This TCR beta chain derives from a study of T-cell memory formation after mild COVID-19 (dated by TCRdb to about 2021). Looking at the study overall: Most TCR sequence clusters were specific to one of the two donors. In a couple of donors, T-cell clones that expanded and contracted after mild COVID-19 were followed by sequencing TCRalpha and TCRbeta repertoires longitudinally. Two young, previously healthy adult volunteers made up the cohort, one male and one female.

The sequencing machine was an Illumina NovaSeq 6000. TCRalpha and TCRbeta cDNA libraries were constructed by 5'RACE with constant-segment primers, with sample barcodes and unique molecular identifiers being introduced. Trizol reagent was used to extract RNA from every sample. Library amplification was performed in two PCR steps, and a second sample barcode and Illumina TruSeq adapters were introduced in the second step. Sequencing of the libraries was done on an Illumina NovaSeq, producing 2 x 150 bp paired-end reads. Regarding the original processing steps: Demultiplexing of reads and collapsing into UMI-guided consensus sequences were performed with migec v1.2.7. Using mixcr v2.1.11, UMI consensuses were aligned to TRA and TRB V and J templates and then assembled into clonotypes. A clonotype was counted as expanded or contracted only if both edgeR and NoisET called the change significant, with noise models trained on biological replicates. For edgeR calls, the cutoffs were a false discovery rate-adjusted p below 0.01 and a log2 fold-change threshold of 1. PCA with hierarchical clustering of max-normalized trajectories of the 1000 most abundant clonotypes was used as exploratory dynamics analysis. The CD4 or CD8 phenotype of responding clones was assigned using the separately sequenced CD4+ and CD8+ repertoires. TCRdb cleaned the public reads at Q25 with fastp, built clones with MiXCR and kept in-frame beta chains. A single entry per CDR3 protein holds the most common genes and DNA from its merged rows. Clone size and V and J calls follow TCRdb, not the original study. The sample has 190,000 or so distinct CDR3 sequences on record, about 11% of them singletons. Approximately 3% of the sample lies in the top ten.

Ficoll-Paque density gradient centrifugation was used to isolate PBMCs. Points the paper makes about the study in general: Contracting CD4+ clones turned up mainly in the CM and EM memory subsets, whereas EMRA was where CD8+ clones were enriched. SARS-CoV-2 specificity was not confirmed for the second-wave clones peaking on day 37. Some responding clones were detected in pre-infection memory, suggesting pre-existing cross-reactive memory T cells joined the SARS-CoV-2 response. The study covered only a couple of mild cases, and larger cohorts including severe cases with pre-infection samples were considered necessary. Clones that contracted from day 15 to 85 showed balanced CD4/CD8 phenotypes, whereas a second wave of clones that expanded from day 15 to 37 leaned towards CD4+.

The CDR3 measures 15 amino acids from cysteine to phenylalanine. Of all the DNA, just the CDR3 is kept, 45 bases in frame from base 1. CDR1 and CDR2 were assigned from the germline V gene (reference sequence) as MNHEY and SMNVEV. V sheds 5 bases and J sheds 4 bases, leaving 15 bases between their ends. Turning to this clonotype: Its antigen remains undetermined. One base away there is no much larger clone; base qualities are not given.

Sequencing was carried out using PBMCs or a T cell subset sorted from them (not recorded which). This sequence uses TRBV27 and TRBJ1-5, with TRBD1 tentatively as D gene (6 bases match). This TCR derives from a young man who had mild COVID-19 (a few samples of this study predate the infection). The sample titles of this study are shuffled in the database, so cell type and time point are left out; the donor was told from shared clones. The CDR3 reads CASSRSGGLNQPQHF. The sequenced DNA is TGTGCCAGCAGTCGGAGTGGGGGGCTAAATCAGCCCCAGCATTTT.